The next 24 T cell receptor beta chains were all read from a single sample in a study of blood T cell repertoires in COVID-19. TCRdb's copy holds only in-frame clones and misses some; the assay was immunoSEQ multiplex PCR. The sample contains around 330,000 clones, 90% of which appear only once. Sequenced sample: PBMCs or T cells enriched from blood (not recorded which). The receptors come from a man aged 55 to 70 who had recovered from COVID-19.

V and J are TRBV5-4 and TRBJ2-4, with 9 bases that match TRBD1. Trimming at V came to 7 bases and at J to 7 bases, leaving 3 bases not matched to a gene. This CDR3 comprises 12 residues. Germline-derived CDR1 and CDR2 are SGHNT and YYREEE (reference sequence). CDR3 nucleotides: TGTGCCAGCGGGACAGGGAGCAACATTCAGTACTTC. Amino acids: CASGTGSNIQYF.

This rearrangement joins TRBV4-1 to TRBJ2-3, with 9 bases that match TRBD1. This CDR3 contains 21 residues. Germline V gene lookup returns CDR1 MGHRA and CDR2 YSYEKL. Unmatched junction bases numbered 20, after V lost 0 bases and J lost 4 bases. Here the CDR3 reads CASSQEGSGTGPTSSSDTQYF. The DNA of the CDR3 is TGCGCCAGCAGCCAAGAAGGCTCCGGGACAGGGCCGACTAGCTCATCAGATACGCAGTATTTT.

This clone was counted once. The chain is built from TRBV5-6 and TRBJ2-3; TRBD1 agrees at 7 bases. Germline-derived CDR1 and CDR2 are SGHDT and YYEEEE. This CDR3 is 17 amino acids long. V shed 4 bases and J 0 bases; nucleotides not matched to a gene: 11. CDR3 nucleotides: TGTGCCAGCAGCCTGCGACCGGACAGGTCTAGCACAGATACGCAGTATTTT. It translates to CASSLRPDRSSTDTQYF.

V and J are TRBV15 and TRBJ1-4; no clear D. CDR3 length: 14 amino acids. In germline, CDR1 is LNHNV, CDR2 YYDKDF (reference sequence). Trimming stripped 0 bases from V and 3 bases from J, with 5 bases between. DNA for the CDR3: TGTGCCACCAGCAGAGACGGGGCTAATGAAAAACTGTTTTTT. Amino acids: CATSRDGANEKLFF.

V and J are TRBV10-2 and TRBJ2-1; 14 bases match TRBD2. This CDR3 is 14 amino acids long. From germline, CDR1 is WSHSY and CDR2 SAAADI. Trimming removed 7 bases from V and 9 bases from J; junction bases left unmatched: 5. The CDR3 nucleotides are TGCGCCAGCACCGGGACTAGCGGGAGAAGTGAGCAGTTCTTC. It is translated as CASTGTSGRSEQFF.

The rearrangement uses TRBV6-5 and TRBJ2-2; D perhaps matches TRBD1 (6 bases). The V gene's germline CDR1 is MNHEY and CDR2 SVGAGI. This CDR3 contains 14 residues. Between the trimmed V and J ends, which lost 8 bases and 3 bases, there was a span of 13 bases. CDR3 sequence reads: CASFKGGDTGELFF. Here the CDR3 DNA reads TGTGCCAGCTTCAAAGGGGGTGACACCGGGGAGCTGTTTTTT.

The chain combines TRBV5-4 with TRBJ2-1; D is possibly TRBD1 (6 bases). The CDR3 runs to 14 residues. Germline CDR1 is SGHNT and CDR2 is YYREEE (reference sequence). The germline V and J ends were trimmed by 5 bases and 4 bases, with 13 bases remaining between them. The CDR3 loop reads CASSQVTGYNEQFF. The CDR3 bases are TGTGCCAGCAGTCAGGTGACAGGATACAATGAGCAGTTCTTC.

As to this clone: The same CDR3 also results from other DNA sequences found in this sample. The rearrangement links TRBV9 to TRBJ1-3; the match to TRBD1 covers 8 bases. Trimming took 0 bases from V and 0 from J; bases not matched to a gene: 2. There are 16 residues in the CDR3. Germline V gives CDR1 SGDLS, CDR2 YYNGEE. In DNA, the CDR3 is TGTGCCAGCAGCGTAGGGACAGGGCTCTCTGGAAACACCATATATTTT. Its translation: CASSVGTGLSGNTIYF.

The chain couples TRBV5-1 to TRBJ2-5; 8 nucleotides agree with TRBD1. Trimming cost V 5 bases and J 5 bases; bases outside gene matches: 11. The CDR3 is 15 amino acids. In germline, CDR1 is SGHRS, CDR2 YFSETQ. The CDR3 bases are TGCGCCAGCAGTTGGACAGGGCTAGCTCGGGAGACCCAGTACTTC. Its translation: CASSWTGLARETQYF. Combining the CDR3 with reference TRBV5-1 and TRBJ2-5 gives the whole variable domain KAGVTQTPRYLIKTRGQQVTLSCSPISGHRSVSWYQQTPGQGLQFLFEYFSETQRNKGNFPGRFSGRQFSNSRSEMNVSTLELGDSALYLCASSWTGLARETQYFGPGTRLLVL.

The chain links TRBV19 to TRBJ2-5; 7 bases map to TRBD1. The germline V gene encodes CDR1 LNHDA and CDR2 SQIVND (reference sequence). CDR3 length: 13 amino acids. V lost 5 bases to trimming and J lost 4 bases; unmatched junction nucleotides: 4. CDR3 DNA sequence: TGTGCCAGTAGTCGACAGGGTTTAGAGACCCAGTACTTC. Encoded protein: CASSRQGLETQYF.

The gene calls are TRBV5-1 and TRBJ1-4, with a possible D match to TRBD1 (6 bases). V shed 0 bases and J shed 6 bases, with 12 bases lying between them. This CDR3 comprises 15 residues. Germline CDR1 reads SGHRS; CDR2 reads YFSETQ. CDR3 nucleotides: TGCGCCAGCAGCTTGGTCGCCAGGGGTGATGAAAAACTGTTTTTT. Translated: CASSLVARGDEKLFF.

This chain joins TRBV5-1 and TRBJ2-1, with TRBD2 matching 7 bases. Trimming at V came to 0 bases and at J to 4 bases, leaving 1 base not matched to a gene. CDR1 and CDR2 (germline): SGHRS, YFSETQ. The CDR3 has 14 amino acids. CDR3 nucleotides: TGCGCCAGCAGCTTGGCTAGCGGTTACAATGAGCAGTTCTTC. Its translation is CASSLASGYNEQFF.

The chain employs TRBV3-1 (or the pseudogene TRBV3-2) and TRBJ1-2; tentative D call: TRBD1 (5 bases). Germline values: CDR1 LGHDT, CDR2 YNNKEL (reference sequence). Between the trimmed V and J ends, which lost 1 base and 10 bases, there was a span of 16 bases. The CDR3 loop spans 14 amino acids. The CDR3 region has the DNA TGTGCCAGCAGCCAAGTAGGCAGGGAGGTTAACTACACCTTC. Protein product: CASSQVGREVNYTF.

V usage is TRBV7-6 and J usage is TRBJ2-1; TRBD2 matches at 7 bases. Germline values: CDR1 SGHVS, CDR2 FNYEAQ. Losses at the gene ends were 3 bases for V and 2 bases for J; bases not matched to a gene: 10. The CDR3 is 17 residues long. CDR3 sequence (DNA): TGTGCCAGCAGCTTCAATCCAGCGGGGTCTGCCTACAATGAGCAGTTCTTC. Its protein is CASSFNPAGSAYNEQFF.

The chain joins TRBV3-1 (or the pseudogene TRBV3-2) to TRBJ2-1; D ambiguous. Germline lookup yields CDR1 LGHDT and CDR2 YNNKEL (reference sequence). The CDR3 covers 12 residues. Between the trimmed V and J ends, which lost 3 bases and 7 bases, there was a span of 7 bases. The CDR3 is CASSHDRNEQFF. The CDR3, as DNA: TGTGCCAGCAGCCATGATAGAAATGAGCAGTTCTTC.

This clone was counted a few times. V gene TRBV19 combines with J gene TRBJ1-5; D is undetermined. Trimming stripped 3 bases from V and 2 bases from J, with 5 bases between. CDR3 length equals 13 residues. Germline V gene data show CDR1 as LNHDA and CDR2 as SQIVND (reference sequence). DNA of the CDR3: TGTGCCAGTAGTATTACTGGCAATCAGCCCCAGCATTTT. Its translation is CASSITGNQPQHF. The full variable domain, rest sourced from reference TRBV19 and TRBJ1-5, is DGGITQSPKYLFRKEGQNVTLSCEQNLNHDAMYWYRQDPGQGLRLIYYSQIVNDFQKGDIAEGYSVSREKKESFPLTVTSAQKNPTAFYLCASSITGNQPQHFGDGTRLSIL.

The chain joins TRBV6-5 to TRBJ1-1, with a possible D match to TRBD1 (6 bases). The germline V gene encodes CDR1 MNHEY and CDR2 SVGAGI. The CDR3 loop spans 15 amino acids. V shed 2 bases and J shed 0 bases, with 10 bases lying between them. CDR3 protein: CASSYRGTMNTEAFF. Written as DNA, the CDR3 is TGTGCCAGCAGTTACAGGGGGACAATGAACACTGAAGCTTTCTTT.

The CDR3 DNA reads TGTGCCAGCAGTTCCGGTGGGCGGGGGGCTGAAGCTTTCTTT. This gives the protein CASSSGGRGAEAFF. This chain links TRBV6-6 with TRBJ1-1; the D gene is possibly TRBD1 (5 bases). This CDR3 has 14 residues. The germline gives CDR1 MNHNY, CDR2 SVGAGI (reference sequence). The ends were cut back, 4 bases at V and 6 bases at J, with 15 bases in the middle.

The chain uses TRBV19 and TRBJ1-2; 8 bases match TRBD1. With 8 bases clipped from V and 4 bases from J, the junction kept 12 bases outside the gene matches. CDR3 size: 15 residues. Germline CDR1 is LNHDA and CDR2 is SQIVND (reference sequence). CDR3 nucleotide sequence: TGTGCCAGTCGCCAGGGGGGACAGGACCCCTATGGCTACACCTTC. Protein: CASRQGGQDPYGYTF.

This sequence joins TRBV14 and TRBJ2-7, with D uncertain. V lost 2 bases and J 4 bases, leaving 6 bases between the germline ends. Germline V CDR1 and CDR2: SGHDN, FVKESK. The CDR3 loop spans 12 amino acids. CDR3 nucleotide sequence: TGTGCCAGCAGCCAACCCCCGTACGAGCAGTACTTC. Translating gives CASSQPPYEQYF.

CDR3 DNA: TGTGCCAGCAGCTCTGGGGAGGTCCGGGCAGGACTCACAGATACGCAGTATTTT. This codes for CASSSGEVRAGLTDTQYF. This sequence joins TRBV11-2 and TRBJ2-3; D might be TRBD2 (6 bases). Trimming cost V 4 bases and J 2 bases, with 22 bases left between them. This CDR3 is built from 18 residues. Germline-derived CDR1 and CDR2 are SGHAT and FQNNGV.

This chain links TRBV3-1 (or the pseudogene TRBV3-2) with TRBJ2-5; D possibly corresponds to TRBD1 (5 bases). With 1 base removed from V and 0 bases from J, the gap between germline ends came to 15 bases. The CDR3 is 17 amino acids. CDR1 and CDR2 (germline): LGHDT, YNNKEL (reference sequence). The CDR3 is CASSQGFSGINQETQYF. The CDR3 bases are TGTGCCAGCAGCCAAGGCTTCTCAGGGATAAACCAAGAGACCCAGTACTTC.

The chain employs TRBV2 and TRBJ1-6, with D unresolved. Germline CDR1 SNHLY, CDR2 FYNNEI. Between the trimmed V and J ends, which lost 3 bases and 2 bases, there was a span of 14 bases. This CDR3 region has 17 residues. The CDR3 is CASSDIGLEAYNSPLHF. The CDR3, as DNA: TGTGCCAGCAGTGATATAGGACTTGAGGCCTATAATTCACCCCTCCACTTT.

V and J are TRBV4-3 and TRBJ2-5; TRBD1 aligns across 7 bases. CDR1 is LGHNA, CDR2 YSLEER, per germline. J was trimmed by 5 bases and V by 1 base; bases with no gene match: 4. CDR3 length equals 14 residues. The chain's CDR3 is CASSQGGGRETQYF. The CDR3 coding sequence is TGCGCCAGCAGCCAAGGAGGGGGCCGGGAGACCCAGTACTTC.